The 2 T cell receptor beta chains below come from one sample, sequenced in a study of CD8 T cells in Susac syndrome. Reverse transcription of roughly 0.5 to 1 ug RNA was performed with random hexamers. TCRdb re-called the immunoSEQ multiplex PCR reads through MiXCR, storing one row per CDR3 protein. Of about 120,000 distinct CDR3 sequences in the sample, less than 95% were seen once. The specimen sequenced was CD4+ T cells from PBMCs. All receptors derive from a human donor in good health.

This clonotype was seen once. This rearrangement joins TRBV3-1 to TRBJ1-3; D remains ambiguous. This CDR3 is built from 15 residues. V shed 3 bases and J shed 2 bases, with 11 bases lying between them. Germline loops: CDR1 LGHDT, CDR2 YNNKEL (reference sequence). The CDR3 DNA reads as TGTGCCAGCAGCCAGACCGAAGTCGCTGGAAACACCATATATTTT. This codes for CASSQTEVAGNTIYF.

The chain joins TRBV10-2 to TRBJ2-3; 10 bases agree with TRBD2. This CDR3 contains 14 residues. Trimming cost V 8 bases and J 4 bases; bases outside gene matches: 6. Germline V gives CDR1 WSHSY, CDR2 SAAADI. As DNA, the CDR3 is TGCGCCAGCGGAAGCGGGAGGGTGGCAGATACGCAGTATTTT. Amino acid sequence: CASGSGRVADTQYF.